What follows are 22 T cell receptor beta chains derived from one specimen sequenced in a study of T cells after yellow fever vaccination. TCRdb itself ran the 5' RACE reads through MiXCR, one entry per CDR3 protein. The data show about 370,000 distinct CDR3 sequences, around a tenth seen once. Sequenced here: PBMCs, sampled on the day of the first yellow fever vaccination. Source of these receptors: a man between 18 and 29 years old who received the YFV17D yellow fever vaccine.

This clonotype was counted a few times. The chain combines TRBV12-3 or TRBV12-4 with TRBJ2-1; TRBD1 might be the D (7 bases). The CDR3 extends over 15 amino acids. With 6 bases removed from V and 6 bases from J, the gap between germline ends came to 18 bases. The CDR3 sequence is CASSPGGGLGNEQFF. In DNA form, the CDR3 reads TGTGCCAGCAGCCCCGGAGGGGGCTTAGGCAATGAGCAGTTCTTC.

CDR3: CASSQPGQGNRETQYF. The CDR3 DNA sequence: TGCGCCAGCAGTCAGCCGGGACAGGGAAATCGGGAGACCCAGTACTTC. The V and J genes are TRBV5-1 and TRBJ2-5; TRBD1 matches at 9 bases. Germline V gene data show CDR1 as SGHRS and CDR2 as YFSETQ. The junction had 13 bases not matched to a gene; V was cut back by 5 bases and J by 5 bases. This CDR3 is 16 amino acids long. Full variable domain (outside the CDR3, taken from reference TRBV5-1 and TRBJ2-5): KAGVTQTPRYLIKTRGQQVTLSCSPISGHRSVSWYQQTPGQGLQFLFEYFSETQRNKGNFPGRFSGRQFSNSRSEMNVSTLELGDSALYLCASSQPGQGNRETQYFGPGTRLLVL.

The rearrangement joins TRBV4-2 to TRBJ2-2, with a weak D call TRBD2 (5 bases). The ends were cut back, 1 base at V and 1 base at J, with 7 bases in the middle. The CDR3 contains 15 residues. CDR1 is LGHNA and CDR2 is YNFKEQ in the germline V gene. Here the CDR3 DNA reads TGTGCCAGCAGCCAAGGGAGGCAGAACACCGGGGAGCTGTTTTTT. It codes for CASSQGRQNTGELFF.

Only a few counts were recorded for this clonotype. This sequence joins TRBV6-1 and TRBJ2-2; 10 positions match TRBD2. Trimming at V came to 7 bases and at J to 6 bases, leaving 11 bases not matched to a gene. Germline V gives CDR1 MNHNS, CDR2 SASEGT. The CDR3 totals 16 residues. The CDR3 bases are TGTGCCAGCACCCCCCAGGGACTAGCGACTCCCGGGGAGCTGTTTTTT. It specifies CASTPQGLATPGELFF.

A few counts support this clonotype. This sequence joins TRBV28 and TRBJ2-5; D unresolved. Between the trimmed V and J ends, which lost 6 bases and 1 base, there was a span of 9 bases. This CDR3 has 13 amino acids. Germline loops: CDR1 MDHEN, CDR2 SYDVKM. The CDR3 nucleotides read TGTGCCAGCAGGCCACAGCTCCAAGAGACCCAGTACTTC. It encodes CASRPQLQETQYF.

The V and J genes are TRBV27 and TRBJ2-5; perhaps TRBD1 as D (6 bases). Germline V gene data show CDR1 as MNHEY and CDR2 as SMNVEV (reference sequence). The CDR3 runs 14 residues. Trimming cost V 5 bases and J 5 bases, with 15 bases left between them. CDR3 protein: CASSTRGVWETQYF. Written as DNA, the CDR3 is TGTGCCAGCAGTACCAGGGGCGTCTGGGAGACCCAGTACTTC.

This clonotype was seen a handful of times. This rearrangement joins TRBV4-1 to TRBJ2-2; 12 positions agree with TRBD1. The germline V gene encodes CDR1 MGHRA and CDR2 YSYEKL. The length of the CDR3 is 16 residues. Germline trimming cut 4 bases from V and 4 bases from J; bases unmatched to any gene: 4. In DNA, the CDR3 is TGCGCCAGCAGCCTGGGACAGGGGGCGATCACCGGGGAGCTGTTTTTT. Translation gives CASSLGQGAITGELFF.

This sequence joins TRBV4-1 and TRBJ2-4, with TRBD2 matching over 7 bases. CDR1 is MGHRA and CDR2 is YSYEKL in the germline V gene. J gave up 7 bases and V 1 base, and 1 base lay outside the gene matches. The CDR3 runs 13 residues. CDR3 bases: TGCGCCAGCAGCCAAGGGGAGGGGAACATTCAGTACTTC. Translating gives CASSQGEGNIQYF.

This clonotype was seen a few times. The V and J genes are TRBV5-1 and TRBJ2-2; the match to TRBD2 covers 7 bases. The germline CDR1 and CDR2 sequences are SGHRS and YFSETQ. CDR3 length equals 16 residues. J was trimmed by 6 bases and V by 2 bases; bases with no gene match: 10. The CDR3 sequence: CASSFGGGLVPGELFF. In nucleotides, the CDR3 is TGCGCCAGCAGCTTCGGGGGAGGACTAGTACCCGGGGAGCTGTTTTTT.

This clonotype was found many times. The chain uses TRBV12-3 or TRBV12-4 and TRBJ2-3, with TRBD2 matching over 11 bases. The CDR3 loop spans 16 amino acids. With V trimmed by 2 bases and J by 2 bases, 3 bases remained unmatched. The CDR3 region has the DNA TGTGCCAGCAGTTTAACTAGCGGGGGAAACACAGATACGCAGTATTTT. This gives the protein CASSLTSGGNTDTQYF.

This chain connects TRBV7-3 to TRBJ2-2; D may be TRBD1 (6 bases). V lost 4 bases and J lost 4, with 13 bases in between. The CDR3 consists of 15 residues. Germline values: CDR1 SGHTA, CDR2 FQGTGA. The CDR3 bases are TGTGCCAGCAGCTCACAGGGTACGGCCACCGGGGAGCTGTTTTTT. It encodes CASSSQGTATGELFF.

This clonotype was found a few times. V is TRBV5-1 and J is TRBJ2-1; TRBD2 matches 10 bases. This CDR3 contains 19 residues. Germline CDR1 and CDR2: SGHRS and YFSETQ. V lost 4 bases to trimming and J lost 7 bases; unmatched junction nucleotides: 20. Here the CDR3 DNA reads TGCGCCAGCAGCCTTAGAGCGGGGGGGCCGAATGAACCTGGGAATGAGCAGTTCTTC. This encodes CASSLRAGGPNEPGNEQFF.

The chain carries TRBV4-3 and TRBJ2-1, with D possibly being TRBD2 (6 bases). Germline loops: CDR1 LGHNA, CDR2 YSLEER. This CDR3 is 17 amino acids long. V was pared by 4 bases and J by 7 bases, with 23 bases between. The CDR3 protein is CASSLDIMGGTGNEQFF. The CDR3 nucleotides read TGCGCCAGCAGCCTTGACATTATGGGGGGTACTGGGAATGAGCAGTTCTTC.

This clonotype has a handful of counts. The V gene is TRBV7-2, the J gene TRBJ2-7; D unclear. Between the trimmed V and J ends, which lost 2 bases and 4 bases, there was a span of 15 bases. From germline, CDR1 is SGHTA and CDR2 FQGNSA. This CDR3 spans 15 amino acids. As DNA, the CDR3 is TGTGCCAGCAGCTTATTTCTGGGTTTTGCTTACGAGCAGTACTTC. This codes for CASSLFLGFAYEQYF.

A few counts support this clonotype. The J gene is TRBJ2-1, the V gene TRBV7-2, with TRBD2 matching over 11 bases. This CDR3 region has 15 residues. Unmatched junction bases numbered 6, after V lost 3 bases and J lost 8 bases. Germline CDR1 SGHTA, CDR2 FQGNSA. The CDR3 DNA sequence: TGTGCCAGCAGCTTGACACTAGCGGGGGTCGATGAGCAGTTCTTC. Translation: CASSLTLAGVDEQFF. The entire variable domain, with the rest obtained from reference TRBV7-2 and TRBJ2-1, is as follows: GAGVSQSPSNKVTEKGKDVELRCDPISGHTALYWYRQSLGQGLEFLIYFQGNSAPDKSGLPSDRFSAERTGGSVSTLTIQRTQQEDSAVYLCASSLTLAGVDEQFFGPGTRLTVL.

V is TRBV7-2 and J is TRBJ2-6; 8 bases agree with TRBD1. The germline CDR1 and CDR2 sequences are SGHTA and FQGNSA. J gave up 5 bases and V 6 bases, and 9 bases lay outside the gene matches. The CDR3 totals 16 residues. CDR3 sequence reads: CASRKAGGEWANVLTF. CDR3 nucleotides: TGTGCCAGCAGGAAAGCAGGGGGCGAGTGGGCCAACGTCCTGACTTTC.

The V and J genes are TRBV2 and TRBJ1-1, with D perhaps TRBD1 (5 bases). Germline V gene sequence: CDR1 SNHLY, CDR2 FYNNEI. V was shortened by 7 bases and J by 10 bases, with 10 bases between the two germline ends. This CDR3 contains 10 residues. The CDR3 spells CASMSGGAFF. CDR3 sequence (DNA): TGTGCCAGCATGTCGGGGGGAGCTTTCTTT.

This chain connects TRBV6-1 to TRBJ2-2; 7 bases fit TRBD1. V lost 9 bases, J lost 0 bases, and 7 bases stayed unmatched. CDR3 length equals 15 residues. Germline V gives CDR1 MNHNS, CDR2 SASEGT. The DNA for the CDR3 is TGTGCCAGTGCCCCAGGGGGTGCGAACACCGGGGAGCTGTTTTTT. It translates to CASAPGGANTGELFF.

There are a few counts of this clonotype. V usage is TRBV28 and J usage is TRBJ2-6, with 7 bases identical to TRBD2. V shed 6 bases and J 3 bases; nucleotides not matched to a gene: 8. This CDR3 spans 16 amino acids. The germline V gene has CDR1 MDHEN and CDR2 SYDVKM. CDR3 DNA: TGTGCCAGCAGGGTTGGGGGGGGGTTTGGGGCCAACGTCCTGACTTTC. Its protein product is CASRVGGGFGANVLTF.

The genes are TRBV5-1 and TRBJ2-7; 12 bases align to TRBD1. With V trimmed by 4 bases and J by 7 bases, 9 bases remained unmatched. The V gene's germline CDR1 is SGHRS and CDR2 YFSETQ. This CDR3 spans 15 amino acids. CDR3 nucleotides: TGCGCCAGCAGCGCCACCGGGACAGGGGGCGCGGAGCAGTACTTC. It encodes CASSATGTGGAEQYF. The variable domain in full, completed from reference TRBV5-1 and TRBJ2-7, reads KAGVTQTPRYLIKTRGQQVTLSCSPISGHRSVSWYQQTPGQGLQFLFEYFSETQRNKGNFPGRFSGRQFSNSRSEMNVSTLELGDSALYLCASSATGTGGAEQYFGPGTRLTVT.

This sequence joins TRBV9 and TRBJ1-5; 7 bases fit TRBD1. Trimming took 0 bases from V and 0 from J; bases not matched to a gene: 9. The germline gives CDR1 SGDLS, CDR2 YYNGEE. The CDR3 contains 18 residues. CDR3 bases: TGTGCCAGCAGCGTAGTGAGACAGGGTAATCATAGCAATCAGCCCCAGCATTTT. It translates to CASSVVRQGNHSNQPQHF.

A word on this clonotype: A junction end diverges from the germline sequence, so it may reflect a read error. V is TRBV12-3 or TRBV12-4 and J is TRBJ1-2, with TRBD1 identical over 8 bases. CDR3 length equals 13 residues. The CDR3 here is CASSLVPVGQGHF. The CDR3 region has the DNA TGTGCCAGCAGTTTAGTCCCCGTCGGACAGGGCCACTTC.